This T cell receptor beta chain was sequenced in a study of T-cell memory formation after mild COVID-19. TCRdb itself ran the 5' RACE reads through MiXCR, one entry per CDR3 protein. Among under 150,000 distinct CDR3 sequences listed, roughly 15% were seen once. The CDR3 runs 16 residues. Germline CDR1 reads MRHNA; CDR2 reads SNTAGT. The V end was cut by 0 bases, the J end by 6 bases, with 14 bases between. This clonotype has a count of ten or more. Sequenced material: PBMCs or a T cell subset sorted from them (not recorded which). This TCR was recovered from an adult woman who had mild COVID-19 (a few samples of this study predate the infection). Cell type and time point are not known. The chain recombines TRBV6-4 with TRBJ2-2; either TRBD1 or TRBD2 may supply D (5 bases each). The CDR3 protein is CASSDSRDGTPGELFF. Here the CDR3 DNA reads TGTGCCAGCAGTGACTCTAGGGACGGGACGCCCGGGGAGCTGTTTTTT.